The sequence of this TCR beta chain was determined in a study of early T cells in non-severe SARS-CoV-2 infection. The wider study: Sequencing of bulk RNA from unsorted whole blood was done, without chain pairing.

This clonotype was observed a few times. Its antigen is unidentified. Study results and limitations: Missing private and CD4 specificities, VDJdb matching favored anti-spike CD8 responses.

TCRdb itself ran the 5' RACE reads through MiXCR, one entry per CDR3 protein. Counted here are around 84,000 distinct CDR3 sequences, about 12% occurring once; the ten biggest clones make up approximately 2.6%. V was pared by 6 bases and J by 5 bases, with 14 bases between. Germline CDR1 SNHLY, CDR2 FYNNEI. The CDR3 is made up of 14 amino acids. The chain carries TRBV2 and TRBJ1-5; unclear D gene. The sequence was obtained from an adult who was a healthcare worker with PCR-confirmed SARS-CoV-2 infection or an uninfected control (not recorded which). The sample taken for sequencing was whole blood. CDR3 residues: CASRIFEGDQPQHF. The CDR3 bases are TGTGCCAGCAGGATTTTCGAGGGAGATCAGCCCCAGCATTTT.